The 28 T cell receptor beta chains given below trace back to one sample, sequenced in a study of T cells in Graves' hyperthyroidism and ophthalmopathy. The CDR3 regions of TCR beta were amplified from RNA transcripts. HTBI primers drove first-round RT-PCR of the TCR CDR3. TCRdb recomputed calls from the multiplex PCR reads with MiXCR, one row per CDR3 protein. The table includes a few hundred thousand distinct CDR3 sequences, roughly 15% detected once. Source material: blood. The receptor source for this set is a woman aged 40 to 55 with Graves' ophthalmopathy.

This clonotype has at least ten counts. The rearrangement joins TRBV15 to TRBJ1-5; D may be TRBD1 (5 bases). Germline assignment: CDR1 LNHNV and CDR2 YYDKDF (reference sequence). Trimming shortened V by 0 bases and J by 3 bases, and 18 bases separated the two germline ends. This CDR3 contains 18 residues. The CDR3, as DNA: TGTGCCACCAGCAGAGATCGCGCAGGGACCTCTGCCAATCAGCCCCAGCATTTT. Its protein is CATSRDRAGTSANQPQHF.

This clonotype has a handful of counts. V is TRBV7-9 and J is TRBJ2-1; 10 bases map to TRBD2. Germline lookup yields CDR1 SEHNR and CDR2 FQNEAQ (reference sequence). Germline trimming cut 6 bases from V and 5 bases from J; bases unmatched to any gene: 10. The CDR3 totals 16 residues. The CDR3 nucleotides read TGTGCCAGCAGAACTTCGGGACTAGCGACCCACAATGAGCAGTTCTTC. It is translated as CASRTSGLATHNEQFF.

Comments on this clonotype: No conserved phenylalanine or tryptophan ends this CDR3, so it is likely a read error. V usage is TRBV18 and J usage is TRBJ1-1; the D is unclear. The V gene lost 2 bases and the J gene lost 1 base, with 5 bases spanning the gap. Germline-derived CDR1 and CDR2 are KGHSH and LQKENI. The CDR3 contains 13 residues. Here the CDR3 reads CASSPIENTEAFY. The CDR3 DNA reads TGTGCCAGCTCACCAATTGAGAACACTGAAGCTTTCTAT.

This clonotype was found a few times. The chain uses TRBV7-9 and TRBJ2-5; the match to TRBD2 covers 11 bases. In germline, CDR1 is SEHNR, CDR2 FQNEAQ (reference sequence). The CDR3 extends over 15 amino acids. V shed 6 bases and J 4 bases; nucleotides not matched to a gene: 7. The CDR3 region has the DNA TGTGCCAGCAGGGGGGGGACTAGCGGACCAGAGACCCAGTACTTC. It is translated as CASRGGTSGPETQYF.

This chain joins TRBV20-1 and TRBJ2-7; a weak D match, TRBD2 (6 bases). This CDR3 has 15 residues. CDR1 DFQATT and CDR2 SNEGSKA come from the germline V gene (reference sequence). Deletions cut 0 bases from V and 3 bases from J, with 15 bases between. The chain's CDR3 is CSARDVTRGIYEQYF. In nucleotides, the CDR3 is TGCAGTGCTAGAGATGTGACTAGAGGCATCTACGAGCAGTACTTC.

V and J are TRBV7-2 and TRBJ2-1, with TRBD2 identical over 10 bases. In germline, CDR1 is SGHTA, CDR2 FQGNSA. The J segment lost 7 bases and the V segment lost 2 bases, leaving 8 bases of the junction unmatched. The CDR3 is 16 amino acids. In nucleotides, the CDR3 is TGTGCCAGCAGCTTATTTAGCGGGAGGAGAGGAAATGAGCAGTTCTTC. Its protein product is CASSLFSGRRGNEQFF. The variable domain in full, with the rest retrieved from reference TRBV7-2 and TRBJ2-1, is GAGVSQSPSNKVTEKGKDVELRCDPISGHTALYWYRQSLGQGLEFLIYFQGNSAPDKSGLPSDRFSAERTGGSVSTLTIQRTQQEDSAVYLCASSLFSGRRGNEQFFGPGTRLTVL.

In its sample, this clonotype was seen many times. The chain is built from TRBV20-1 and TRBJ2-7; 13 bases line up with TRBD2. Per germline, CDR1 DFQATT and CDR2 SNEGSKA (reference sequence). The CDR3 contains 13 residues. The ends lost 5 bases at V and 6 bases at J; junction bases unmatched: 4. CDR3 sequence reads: CSAWTSGSGEQYF. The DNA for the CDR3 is TGCAGTGCTTGGACTAGCGGGAGCGGCGAGCAGTACTTC.

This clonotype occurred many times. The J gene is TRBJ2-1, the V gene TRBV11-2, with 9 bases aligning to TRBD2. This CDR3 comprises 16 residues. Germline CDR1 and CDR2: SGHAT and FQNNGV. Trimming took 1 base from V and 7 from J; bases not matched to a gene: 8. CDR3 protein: CASSLGISGSINEQFF. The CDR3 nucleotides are TGTGCCAGCAGCTTAGGGATTAGCGGGAGTATTAATGAGCAGTTCTTC. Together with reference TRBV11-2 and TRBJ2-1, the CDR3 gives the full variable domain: EAGVAQSPRYKIIEKRQSVAFWCNPISGHATLYWYQQILGQGPKLLIQFQNNGVVDDSQLPKDRFSAERLKGVDSTLKIQPAKLEDSAVYLCASSLGISGSINEQFFGPGTRLTVL.

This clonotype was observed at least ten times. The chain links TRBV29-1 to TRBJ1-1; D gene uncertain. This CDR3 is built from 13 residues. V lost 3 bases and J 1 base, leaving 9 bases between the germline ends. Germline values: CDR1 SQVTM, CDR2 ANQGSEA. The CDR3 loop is CSVDLERNTEAFF. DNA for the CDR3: TGCAGCGTTGATTTGGAGAGGAACACTGAAGCTTTCTTT.

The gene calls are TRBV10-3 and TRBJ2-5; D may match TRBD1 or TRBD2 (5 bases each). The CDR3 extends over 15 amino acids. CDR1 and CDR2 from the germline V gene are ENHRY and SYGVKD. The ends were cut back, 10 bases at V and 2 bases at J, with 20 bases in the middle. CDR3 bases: TGTGCCACACGGAGGCAGGGAGTTACACAAGAGACCCAGTACTTC. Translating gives CATRRQGVTQETQYF.

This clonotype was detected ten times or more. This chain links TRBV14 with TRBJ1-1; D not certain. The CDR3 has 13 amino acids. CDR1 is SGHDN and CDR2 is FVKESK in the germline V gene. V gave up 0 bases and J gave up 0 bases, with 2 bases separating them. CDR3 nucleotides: TGTGCCAGCAGCCAAGAAGTGAACACTGAAGCTTTCTTT. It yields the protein CASSQEVNTEAFF.

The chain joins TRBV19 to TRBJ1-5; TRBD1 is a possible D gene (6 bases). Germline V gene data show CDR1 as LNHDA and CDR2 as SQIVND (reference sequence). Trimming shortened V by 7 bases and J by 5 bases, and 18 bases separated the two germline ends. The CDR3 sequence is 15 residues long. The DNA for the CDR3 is TGTGCCAGTACTCTGACTCGGGGGCCCTATCAGCCCCAGCATTTT. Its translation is CASTLTRGPYQPQHF.

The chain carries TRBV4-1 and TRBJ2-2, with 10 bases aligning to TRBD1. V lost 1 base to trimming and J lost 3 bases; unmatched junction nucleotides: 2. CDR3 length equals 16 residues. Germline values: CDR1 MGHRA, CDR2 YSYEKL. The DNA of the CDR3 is TGCGCCAGCAGCCAAGTTGGGACAGGGGACACCGGGGAGCTGTTTTTT. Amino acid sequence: CASSQVGTGDTGELFF.

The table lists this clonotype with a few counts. The chain's CDR3 is CASSPKGSGISYEQFF. The CDR3 DNA sequence: TGTGCCAGCAGCCCCAAAGGGAGCGGGATATCCTATGAGCAGTTCTTC. The genes are TRBV7-2 and TRBJ2-1; 7 positions agree with TRBD2. Unmatched junction bases numbered 15, after V lost 5 bases and J lost 8 bases. Germline values: CDR1 SGHTA, CDR2 FQGNSA. The CDR3 runs to 16 residues.

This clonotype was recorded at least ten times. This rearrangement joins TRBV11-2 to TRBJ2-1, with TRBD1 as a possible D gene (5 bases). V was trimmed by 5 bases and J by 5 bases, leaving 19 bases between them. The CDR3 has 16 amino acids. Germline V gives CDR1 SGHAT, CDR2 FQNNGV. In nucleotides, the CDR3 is TGTGCCAGCAGCCCTAGACCAGGGCGGTCCGACAATGAGCAGTTCTTC. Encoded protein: CASSPRPGRSDNEQFF.

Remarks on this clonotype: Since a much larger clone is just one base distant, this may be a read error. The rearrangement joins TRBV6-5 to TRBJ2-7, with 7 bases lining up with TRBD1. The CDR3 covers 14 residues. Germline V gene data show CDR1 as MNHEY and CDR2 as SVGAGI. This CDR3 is CASSYSGGTYERYF. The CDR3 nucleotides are TGTGCCAGCAGTTACTCAGGGGGCACTTACGAGCGGTACTTC.

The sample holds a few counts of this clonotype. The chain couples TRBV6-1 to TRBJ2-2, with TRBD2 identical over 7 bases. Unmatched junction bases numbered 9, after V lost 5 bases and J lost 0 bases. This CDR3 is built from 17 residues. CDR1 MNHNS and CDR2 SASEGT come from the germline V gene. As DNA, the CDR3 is TGTGCCAGCAGTCGTTCGCGGGAGCTATCGAACACCGGGGAGCTGTTTTTT. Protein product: CASSRSRELSNTGELFF.

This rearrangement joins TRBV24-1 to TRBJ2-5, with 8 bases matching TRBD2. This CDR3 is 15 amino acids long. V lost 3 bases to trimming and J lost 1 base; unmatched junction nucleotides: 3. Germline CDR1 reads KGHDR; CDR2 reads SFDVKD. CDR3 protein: CATSDPSGSQETQYF. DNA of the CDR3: TGTGCCACCAGTGATCCCAGCGGGAGCCAAGAGACCCAGTACTTC.

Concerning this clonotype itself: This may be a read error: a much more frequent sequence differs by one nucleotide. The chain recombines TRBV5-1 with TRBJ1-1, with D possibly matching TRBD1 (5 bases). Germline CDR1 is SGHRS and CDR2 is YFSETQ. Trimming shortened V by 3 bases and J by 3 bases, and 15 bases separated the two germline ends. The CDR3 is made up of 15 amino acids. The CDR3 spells CASSSQGLGHTEAFF. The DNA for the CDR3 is TGCGCCAGCAGCTCGCAGGGTCTGGGTCACACTGAAGCTTTCTTT.

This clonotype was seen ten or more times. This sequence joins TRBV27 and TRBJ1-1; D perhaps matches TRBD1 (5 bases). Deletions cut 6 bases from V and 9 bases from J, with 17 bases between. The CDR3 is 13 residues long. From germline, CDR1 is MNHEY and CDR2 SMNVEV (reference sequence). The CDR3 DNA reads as TGTGCCAGCAGAAGAGACGGACAATTAAAAGCTTTCTTT. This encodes CASRRDGQLKAFF.

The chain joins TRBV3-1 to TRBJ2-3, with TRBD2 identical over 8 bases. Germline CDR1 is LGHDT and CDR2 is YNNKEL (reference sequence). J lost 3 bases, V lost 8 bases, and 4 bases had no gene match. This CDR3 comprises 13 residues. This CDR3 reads CASGAGGTDTQYF. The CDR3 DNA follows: TGTGCCAGCGGCGCGGGAGGAACAGATACGCAGTATTTT.

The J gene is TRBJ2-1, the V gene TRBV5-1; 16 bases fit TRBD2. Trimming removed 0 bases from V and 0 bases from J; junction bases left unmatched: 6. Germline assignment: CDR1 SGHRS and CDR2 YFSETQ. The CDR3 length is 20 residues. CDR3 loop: CASSLEGLAGGISSYNEQFF. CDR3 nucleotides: TGCGCCAGCAGCTTGGAGGGACTAGCGGGAGGGATTAGCTCCTACAATGAGCAGTTCTTC.

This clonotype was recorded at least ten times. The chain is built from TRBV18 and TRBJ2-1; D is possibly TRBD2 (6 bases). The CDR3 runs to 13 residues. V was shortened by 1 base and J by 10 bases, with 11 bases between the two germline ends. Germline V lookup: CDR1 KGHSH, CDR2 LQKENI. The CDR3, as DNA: TGTGCCAGCTCACCACTAGCGGTTAAGGAGCAGTTCTTC. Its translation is CASSPLAVKEQFF.

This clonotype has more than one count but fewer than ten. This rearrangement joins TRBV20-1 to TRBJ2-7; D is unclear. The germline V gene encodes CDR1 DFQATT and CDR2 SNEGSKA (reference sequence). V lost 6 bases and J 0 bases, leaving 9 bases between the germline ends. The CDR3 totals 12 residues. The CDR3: CSAPASSYEQYF. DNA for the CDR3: TGCAGTGCACCAGCTAGCTCCTACGAGCAGTACTTC.

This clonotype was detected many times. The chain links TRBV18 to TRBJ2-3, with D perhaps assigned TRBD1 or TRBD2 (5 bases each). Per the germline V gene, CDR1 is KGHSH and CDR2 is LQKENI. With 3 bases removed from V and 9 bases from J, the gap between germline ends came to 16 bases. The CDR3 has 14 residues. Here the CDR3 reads CASSPETAGLTQYF. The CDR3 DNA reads TGTGCCAGCTCACCCGAGACAGCTGGACTGACGCAGTATTTT.

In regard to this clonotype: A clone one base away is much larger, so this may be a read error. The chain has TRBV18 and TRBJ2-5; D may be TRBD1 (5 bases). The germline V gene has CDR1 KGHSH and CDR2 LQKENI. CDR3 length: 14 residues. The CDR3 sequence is CARSPPTVQETQYF. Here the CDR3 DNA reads TGTGCCAGGTCACCACCGACAGTCCAAGAGACCCAGTACTTC.

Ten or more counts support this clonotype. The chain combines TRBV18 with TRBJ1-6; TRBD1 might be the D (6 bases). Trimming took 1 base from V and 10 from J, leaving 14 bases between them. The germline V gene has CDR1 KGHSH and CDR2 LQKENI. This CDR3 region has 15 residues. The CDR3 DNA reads TGTGCCAGCTCACCACGGGAAAGGGGGGAGTCACCCCTCCACTTT. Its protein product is CASSPRERGESPLHF.

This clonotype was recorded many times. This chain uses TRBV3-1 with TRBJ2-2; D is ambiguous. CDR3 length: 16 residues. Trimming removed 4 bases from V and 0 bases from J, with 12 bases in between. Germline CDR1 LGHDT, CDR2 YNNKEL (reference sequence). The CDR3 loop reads CASSRPQRANTGELFF. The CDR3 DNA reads TGTGCCAGCAGCCGTCCCCAGCGTGCGAACACCGGGGAGCTGTTTTTT.